In this sample, the clone carrying this T cell receptor (beta chain) turned up many times. What it binds is unknown. Losses at the gene ends were 7 bases for V and 5 bases for J; bases not matched to a gene: 12. Germline V gives CDR1 SQVTM, CDR2 ANQGSEA. The length of the CDR3 is 14 residues. These data are taken from a study of CD8 T cells in ankylosing spondylitis. Whole-study results and caveats: Earlier literature documents some of the motif variants in reactive arthritis synovial fluid and blood. What appeared characteristic of ankylosing spondylitis blood was a TCR beta motif of fewer than ten highly homologous variants. Clones tied to disease were said to be significantly enriched in matched ankylosing spondylitis synovial fluid.

Library preparation for TCR beta used quantitative 5'-RACE with molecular barcodes. TCRdb redid the calling of the 5' RACE reads with MiXCR, one entry per CDR3 protein. The table shows 350,000 or so distinct CDR3 sequences, with roughly 14% occurring only once. Sequencing input: blood, either unsorted or a sorted T cell fraction (not recorded which). The source of this sequence is a male donor with ankylosing spondylitis or in good health (not recorded which). The V call is TRBV29-1, the J call TRBJ2-7; TRBD2 agrees at 9 bases. CDR3 nucleotide sequence: TGCAGCGCCCAACTACCGGGACTAGCCCACGAGCAGTACTTC. This codes for CSAQLPGLAHEQYF.